This T cell receptor (beta chain) was retrieved from a study of radiotherapy plus CTLA-4 blockade in lung cancer. Study as a whole: Objective responses were documented in about 19% of patients, with disease control in 31%. Study results and limitations: Early clonal dynamics of blood T cells, together with interferon-beta, were reported as the best response predictor.

Method: immunoSEQ multiplex PCR; TCRdb's copy keeps in-frame clones and lacks some. The data show tens of thousands of clones, with approximately 80% seen just once and around 7.1% held by the top ten. The germline V and J ends were trimmed by 2 bases and 5 bases, with 11 bases remaining between them. CDR1 is LNHDA, CDR2 SQIVND, per germline (reference sequence). This CDR3 comprises 14 residues. On this clone itself: Its antigen remains unidentified.

The sequence was collected from a human donor with non-small cell lung cancer who had a complete response to radiotherapy plus ipilimumab. This chain uses TRBV19 with TRBJ2-3; D may be TRBD1 (6 bases). Here the sequenced sample was peripheral blood, taken from a patient treated with radiotherapy plus ipilimumab. In DNA form, the CDR3 reads TGTGCCAGTAGTATACAGGGGCCTGGAGATACGCAGTATTTT. This sequence encodes CASSIQGPGDTQYF.